This T cell receptor beta chain appears in the sequencing data of a study of shared clonotypes between healthy human individuals. As for the study in general: Ranging from 18 to 49 in age, donors were two women and a few men.

Study observations and caveats: Clonotypes which were not shared had lower generation probabilities than clonotypes that all four donors shared. Clonotype sharing among donors was expected to depend on sequencing depth.

Remarks on this clone: Antigen specificity is unknown.

Terminally differentiated effector memory CD45RA+ cells were excluded from the naive CD8 cells, which were CD45RO-negative and positively selected for CCR7. The table came from immunoSEQ multiplex PCR; TCRdb's copy has only in-frame clones and leaves some out. The data contain about 680,000 clones, roughly nine tenths of them singletons. The CDR3 is made up of 14 amino acids. The sample taken for sequencing was naive CD8+ T cells sorted from blood. The V and J genes are TRBV12-2 and TRBJ2-5; the table's D call TRBD1 went unverified against the DNA. TRBV12-2 is marked as a pseudogene. The clonotype comes from a man aged 25-45 years in good health. CDR3 amino acids: CASRIRQIQETQYF. Here the CDR3 DNA reads TGTGCAAGTCGCATCCGACAGATTCAAGAGACCCAGTACTTC.